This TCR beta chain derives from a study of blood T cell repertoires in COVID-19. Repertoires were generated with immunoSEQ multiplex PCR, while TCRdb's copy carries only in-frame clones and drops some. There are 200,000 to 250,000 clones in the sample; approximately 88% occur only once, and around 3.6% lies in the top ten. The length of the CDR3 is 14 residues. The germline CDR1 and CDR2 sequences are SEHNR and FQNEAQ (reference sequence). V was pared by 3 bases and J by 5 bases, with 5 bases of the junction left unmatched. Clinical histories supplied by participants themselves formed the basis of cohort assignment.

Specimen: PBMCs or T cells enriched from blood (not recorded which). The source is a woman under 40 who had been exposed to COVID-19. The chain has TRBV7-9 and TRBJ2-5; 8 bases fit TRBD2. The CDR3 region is CASSFGTRGETQYF. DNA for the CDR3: TGTGCCAGCAGCTTCGGGACTAGAGGCGAGACCCAGTACTTC.